The source of this T cell receptor beta chain is a study of cytomegalovirus exposure and HLA in healthy donors. Study overall: Later analysis reported that the 120 validation repertoires shared the platform of the approximately 690 first-cohort repertoires. Study-wide findings and caveats: Investigators reported 150 to 200 TCR beta chains as tied to cytomegalovirus. According to a subsequent analysis, TCR clusters identified in the first cohort showed a tendency to co-occur across the roughly 130 validation repertoires.

V was pared by 2 bases and J by 4 bases, with 6 bases of the junction left unmatched. The CDR3 has 15 residues. Germline V gene lookup returns CDR1 MNHEY and CDR2 SMNVEV (reference sequence). About this clone itself: Its target is unknown.

Libraries were prepared by immunoSEQ multiplex PCR; TCRdb keeps only in-frame clonotypes and omits some of them. The data show approximately 210,000 clones, 85% to 90% seen once. The V gene is TRBV27, the J gene TRBJ2-5; 8 nucleotides match TRBD2. Sequencing input: PBMCs. The TCR comes from a woman younger than 30 in good health and CMV-seronegative. Written as DNA, the CDR3 is TGTGCCAGCAGTTTAGCGGGGGGTAATGGAGAGACCCAGTACTTC. Its translation: CASSLAGGNGETQYF.